What follows is one TCR beta chain and its context. The data belong to a study of T cell clonotyping in hematopoietic cell transplantation. Libraries were prepared by immunoSEQ multiplex PCR; TCRdb keeps only in-frame clonotypes and omits some of them. Here the sample spans approximately 5,000 clones, roughly 96% being singletons. This receptor was taken from a male patient aged 35 to 55 who had an allogeneic stem cell transplant from a related donor, so the T cells may come from the graft donor. Some clones in this sample may be carry-over from other donors' samples. Sequenced material: PBMCs, taken 100 days after allogeneic stem cell transplant.

The DNA for the CDR3 is TGTGCCAGCAGCAAACCGGGACAGGGGTTATACGAGCAGTACTTC. As protein: CASSKPGQGLYEQYF. V gene TRBV21-1 combines with J gene TRBJ2-7; the table assigns TRBD1, which was not confirmed against the DNA. TRBV21-1 is a recognized pseudogene. CDR3 length equals 15 residues.